The 20 T cell receptor beta chains in this list originate from one sample, sequenced in a study of human T cells and chemical hapten exposure. Each CDR3 protein gets one entry after TCRdb re-called the RACE reads with MiXCR. The table has around 200,000 distinct CDR3 sequences, around 25% seen once. This sample's time point: patch test 3, about 24 weeks after DPC sensitization. The treatment was: therapeutic diphenylcyclopropenone sensitization with weekly scalp DPC. The sample consisted of whole blood, taken in connection with sensitization to the hapten diphenylcyclopropenone (DPC). Every receptor here comes from a woman aged 40 to 55 with alopecia areata. Some clones in this sample may be carry-over from other donors' samples.

This rearrangement joins TRBV29-1 to TRBJ2-5; D not certain. CDR1 and CDR2 from the germline V gene are SQVTM and ANQGSEA. Trimming took 4 bases from V and 4 from J, leaving 13 bases between them. The CDR3 extends over 13 amino acids. The CDR3 sequence: CSVVALPVETQYF. In nucleotides, the CDR3 is TGCAGCGTTGTAGCCCTCCCCGTAGAGACCCAGTACTTC.

This clonotype was detected only a few times. This chain uses TRBV20-1 with TRBJ2-3; D remains ambiguous. The V end was cut by 3 bases, the J end by 3 bases, with 19 bases between. CDR1 DFQATT and CDR2 SNEGSKA come from the germline V gene (reference sequence). The CDR3 is 16 residues long. The CDR3 here is CSARPTSSGWTDTQYF. The CDR3 nucleotides read TGCAGTGCTAGGCCTACGTCGTCAGGATGGACAGATACGCAGTATTTT.

J is TRBJ2-4 and V is TRBV20-1, with a possible D match to TRBD2 (6 bases). The CDR3 covers 17 residues. The germline V gene has CDR1 DFQATT and CDR2 SNEGSKA (reference sequence). Trimming stripped 4 bases from V and 0 bases from J, with 19 bases between. Written as DNA, the CDR3 is TGCAGTGCTACACCGGGAGAAGATGCCCTAGCCAAAAACATTCAGTACTTC. It yields the protein CSATPGEDALAKNIQYF.

This sequence joins TRBV29-1 and TRBJ1-1, with unresolved D. There are 15 residues in the CDR3. The V gene's germline CDR1 is SQVTM and CDR2 ANQGSEA. The V end lost 6 bases, the J end lost 2 bases, and 19 bases lay between the germline ends. DNA for the CDR3: TGCAGCGTAGTCCCGGGAATAGCGGTTAACACTGAAGCTTTCTTT. The encoded protein is CSVVPGIAVNTEAFF.

Ten or more counts support this clonotype. The rearrangement joins TRBV29-1 to TRBJ1-2, with D possibly matching TRBD1 (6 bases). This CDR3 is 12 amino acids long. V dropped 8 bases and J dropped 4 bases, with 14 bases sitting between them. Germline CDR1 SQVTM, CDR2 ANQGSEA. CDR3 protein: CSTRQDSYGYTF. The CDR3 region has the DNA TGCAGCACCAGACAGGATTCCTATGGCTACACCTTC.

The rearrangement uses TRBV7-9 and TRBJ2-1, with 11 bases lining up with TRBD2. The germline CDR1 and CDR2 sequences are SEHNR and FQNEAQ (reference sequence). J gave up 3 bases and V 4 bases, and 5 bases lay outside the gene matches. This CDR3 contains 16 residues. The CDR3 nucleotides read TGTGCCAGCAGCTCCGGGGGACTAGCGGTCTACAATGAGCAGTTCTTC. It yields the protein CASSSGGLAVYNEQFF.

The gene calls are TRBV7-2 and TRBJ2-7, with D possibly called TRBD1 or TRBD2 (6 bases each). Germline-derived CDR1 and CDR2 are SGHTA and FQGNSA. With 5 bases removed from V and 6 bases from J, the gap between germline ends came to 14 bases. The CDR3 runs to 13 residues. The CDR3 DNA reads TGTGCCAGCAGCCCGGGGGCGGGGACCGAGCAGTACTTC. Translation: CASSPGAGTEQYF.

This clonotype has a handful of counts. The chain employs TRBV7-6 and TRBJ1-6; the D is unclear. V shed 1 base and J shed 10 bases, with 17 bases lying between them. Germline V gene lookup returns CDR1 SGHVS and CDR2 FNYEAQ. This CDR3 spans 16 amino acids. CDR3 nucleotides: TGTGCCAGCAGCTTAGGCGAGCTGGGTCGGGGATCACCCCTCCACTTT. Its protein product is CASSLGELGRGSPLHF. The full variable domain, in which reference TRBV7-6 and TRBJ1-6 provide the parts outside the CDR3, is GAGVSQSPRYKVTKRGQDVALRCDPISGHVSLYWYRQALGQGPEFLTYFNYEAQQDKSGLPNDRFSAERPEGSISTLTIQRTEQRDSAMYRCASSLGELGRGSPLHFGNGTRLTVT.

The rearrangement links TRBV7-6 to TRBJ2-7; 11 positions agree with TRBD1. V was clipped by 5 bases and J by 4 bases; unmatched bases: 4. Germline CDR1 and CDR2: SGHVS and FNYEAQ. CDR3 length: 14 residues. In DNA form, the CDR3 reads TGTGCCAGCAGCGCGGACAGGGGGCAGTACGAGCAGTACTTC. This encodes CASSADRGQYEQYF.

The CDR3 protein is CASRTGQGGTDTQYF. The CDR3 bases are TGTGCCAGCAGAACGGGACAGGGGGGCACAGATACGCAGTATTTT. This chain joins TRBV6-5 and TRBJ2-3; 11 bases line up with TRBD1. Germline values: CDR1 MNHEY, CDR2 SVGAGI. This CDR3 region has 15 residues. The ends lost 6 bases at V and 1 base at J; junction bases unmatched: 3.

The V and J genes are TRBV20-1 and TRBJ2-5; 7 nucleotides agree with TRBD1. The CDR3 is made up of 15 amino acids. The J segment lost 4 bases and the V segment lost 0 bases, leaving 8 bases of the junction unmatched. Germline lookup yields CDR1 DFQATT and CDR2 SNEGSKA (reference sequence). CDR3 protein: CSARDPRGLAETQYF. The CDR3 DNA reads TGCAGTGCTAGAGATCCTAGGGGGCTGGCAGAGACCCAGTACTTC.

This clonotype was recorded a few times. CDR3 protein: CSAREGASVYEQYF. The CDR3 nucleotides read TGCAGTGCTAGAGAAGGGGCTAGCGTGTACGAGCAGTACTTC. The chain joins TRBV20-1 to TRBJ2-7, with D possibly matching TRBD2 (6 bases). V was cut by 0 bases and J by 4 bases, with 13 bases left in between. Germline assignment: CDR1 DFQATT and CDR2 SNEGSKA (reference sequence). The CDR3 totals 14 residues.

CDR3 residues: CASSPGEALYGYTF. DNA for the CDR3: TGTGCCAGCAGCCCAGGGGAGGCCCTCTATGGCTACACCTTC. This chain uses TRBV27 with TRBJ1-2; D perhaps matches TRBD1 (6 bases). V shed 6 bases and J shed 4 bases, with 15 bases lying between them. This CDR3 has 14 residues. The germline V gene encodes CDR1 MNHEY and CDR2 SMNVEV (reference sequence).

This clonotype was picked up a small number of times. The gene calls are TRBV7-8 and TRBJ2-1; TRBD2 agrees at 14 bases. Trimming removed 5 bases from V and 10 bases from J; junction bases left unmatched: 7. The germline gives CDR1 SGHVS, CDR2 FQNEAQ. CDR3 length: 15 amino acids. The CDR3 protein is CASSPTSGRAREQFF. As DNA, the CDR3 is TGTGCCAGCAGCCCGACTAGCGGGAGGGCCCGAGAGCAGTTCTTC.

The chain joins TRBV4-3 to TRBJ2-2; TRBD2 matches at 9 bases. The germline V gene has CDR1 LGHNA and CDR2 YSLEER. The CDR3 loop spans 18 amino acids. V lost 0 bases to trimming and J lost 3 bases; unmatched junction nucleotides: 8. CDR3 in amino acids: CASSQDRPSGIYTGELFF. The DNA of the CDR3 is TGCGCCAGCAGCCAAGATCGTCCTAGCGGGATATACACCGGGGAGCTGTTTTTT.

The V and J genes are TRBV2 and TRBJ1-2; 7 nucleotides match TRBD1. Per the germline V gene, CDR1 is SNHLY and CDR2 is FYNNEI. Losses at the gene ends were 6 bases for V and 5 bases for J; bases not matched to a gene: 9. This CDR3 is 14 amino acids long. The CDR3 loop reads CASSLAGTEYGYTF. The CDR3 DNA sequence: TGTGCCAGCAGCCTCGCCGGGACAGAGTATGGCTACACCTTC.

The J gene is TRBJ2-5, the V gene TRBV6-2 or TRBV6-3; D is ambiguous. This CDR3 has 15 amino acids. Germline CDR1 and CDR2: MNHEY and SVGEGT. The ends were cut back, 0 bases at V and 0 bases at J, with 8 bases in the middle. CDR3 nucleotides: TGTGCCAGCAGTTACTCGAATGTGTACCAAGAGACCCAGTACTTC. Translating gives CASSYSNVYQETQYF.

This clonotype was found many times. J is TRBJ1-2 and V is TRBV5-6; 8 nucleotides align to TRBD1. The CDR3 has 15 amino acids. The trim removed 1 base at V and 5 bases at J, leaving 7 bases unmatched. Germline V gene lookup returns CDR1 SGHDT and CDR2 YYEEEE. This CDR3 is CASSLRGQGSYGYTF. CDR3 DNA: TGTGCCAGCAGCTTGCGAGGACAGGGTTCTTATGGCTACACCTTC.

CDR3 sequence: CASSLAGISGNTIYF. The CDR3 DNA reads as TGCGCCAGCAGCTTAGCAGGAATCTCTGGAAACACCATATATTTT. The chain recombines TRBV5-1 with TRBJ1-3; D not certain. V was clipped by 2 bases and J by 0 bases, with 9 bases between them. Germline-derived CDR1 and CDR2 are SGHRS and YFSETQ. The CDR3 spans 15 residues.

This chain joins TRBV20-1 and TRBJ1-2; possible D gene TRBD1, 5 bases. The length of the CDR3 is 15 residues. Germline loops: CDR1 DFQATT, CDR2 SNEGSKA (reference sequence). Trimming left V 6 bases short and J 0 bases short, with 17 bases between. The CDR3 reads CSAPGVAEANYGYTF. The CDR3 DNA is TGCAGTGCCCCGGGGGTAGCCGAGGCTAACTATGGCTACACCTTC.